This T cell receptor beta chain was identified in a study of T-cell memory formation after mild COVID-19 (dated by TCRdb to the early 2020s). Concerning the study at large: TCR sequence clusters from the two donors were largely donor specific. In two donors, T-cell clones that expanded and contracted after mild COVID-19 were tracked by sequencing TCRalpha and TCRbeta repertoires over time. Two young, previously healthy adult volunteers, one female and one male, were included in the cohort.

Sequencing instrument: Illumina NovaSeq 6000. Using 5'RACE with constant-segment primers, TCRalpha and TCRbeta cDNA libraries were constructed, with sample barcodes and unique molecular identifiers added in the process. Trizol reagent was used to extract RNA from every sample. Libraries were amplified in two PCR steps, with a second sample barcode and Illumina TruSeq adapters added in the second step. Libraries were sequenced on an Illumina NovaSeq with 2 x 150 bp paired-end reads. Turning to the authors' computational methods: Demultiplexing of reads and collapsing into UMI-guided consensus sequences were performed with migec v1.2.7. Using mixcr v2.1.11, UMI consensuses were aligned to TRA and TRB V and J templates and then assembled into clonotypes. Clonotypes were classified as expanded or contracted when called significant by both edgeR and NoisET, with noise models trained on biological replicates. For edgeR calls, the cutoffs were a false discovery rate-adjusted p below 0.01 and a log2 fold-change threshold of 1. As an exploratory analysis of dynamics, max-normalized trajectories of the 1000 most abundant clonotypes were examined by PCA with hierarchical clustering. The CD4 or CD8 phenotype of responding clones was assigned using the separately sequenced CD4+ and CD8+ repertoires. TCRdb redid the processing of the public reads, applying fastp at Q25 and MiXCR, and retained in-frame beta chains. CDR3 protein duplicates are merged, each entry listing the most common genes and DNA. TCRdb's processing, not the study's, gives the V and J calls here. Counted in this sample were around 450,000 distinct CDR3 sequences; around 20% of them appeared once. About 8.8% of the sample goes to the ten largest clones.

With regard to this clonotype: No cognate antigen has been identified for it. The input lacks base qualities; no much larger clone sits a single base away.

General conclusions and limits of the study: Contracting CD4+ clones were located mainly in the CM and EM memory subsets, whereas CD8+ clones were found to be enriched in EMRA. The second-wave clones that peaked on day 37 were not confirmed to be SARS-CoV-2 specific. Some responding clones were detected in pre-infection memory, suggesting pre-existing cross-reactive memory T cells joined the SARS-CoV-2 response. Clones contracting from day 15 to 85 had balanced CD4/CD8 phenotypes, while a second wave expanding from day 15 to 37 was biased towards CD4+. The study covered only a couple of mild cases, and larger cohorts including severe cases with pre-infection samples were considered necessary.

Ficoll-Paque density gradient centrifugation was the method used to isolate PBMCs. The sequence derives from an adult woman who had mild COVID-19 (a few samples of this study predate the infection). The sample titles of this study are shuffled in the database, so cell type and time point are left out; the donor was told from shared clones. The sequenced sample consisted of PBMCs or a T cell subset sorted from them (not recorded which).

The sequenced DNA: TGTGCCAGCAATGATAAGGGGAACACCGGGGAGCTGTTTTTT. This is translated as CASNDKGNTGELFF. Rearrangement joined TRBV2 to TRBJ2-2; a confident D gene designation cannot be given. Looking up the germline V gene yields CDR1 SNHLY and CDR2 FYNNEI. Between the V and J ends, shortened by 7 bases and 1 base respectively, the junction contains 10 bases. From the cysteine up to the phenylalanine, the CDR3 has a length of 14 residues. The kept DNA is CDR3 alone, 42 bases in frame from the first base.